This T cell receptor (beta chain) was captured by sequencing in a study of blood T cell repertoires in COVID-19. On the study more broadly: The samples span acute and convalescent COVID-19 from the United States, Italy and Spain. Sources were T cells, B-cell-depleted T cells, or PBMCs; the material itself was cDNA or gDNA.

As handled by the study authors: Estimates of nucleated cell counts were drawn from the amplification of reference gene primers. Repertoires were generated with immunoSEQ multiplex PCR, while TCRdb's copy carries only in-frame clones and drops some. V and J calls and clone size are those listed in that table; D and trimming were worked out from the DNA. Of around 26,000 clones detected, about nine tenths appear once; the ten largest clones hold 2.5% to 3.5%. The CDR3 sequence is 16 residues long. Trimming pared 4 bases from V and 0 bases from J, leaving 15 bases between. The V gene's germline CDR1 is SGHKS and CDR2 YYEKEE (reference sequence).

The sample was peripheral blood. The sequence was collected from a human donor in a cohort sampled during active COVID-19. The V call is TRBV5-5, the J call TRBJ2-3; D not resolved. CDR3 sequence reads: CASSLAGQPSTDTQYF. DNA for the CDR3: TGTGCCAGCAGCCTGGCTGGCCAACCGAGCACAGATACGCAGTATTTT.